A selection of T cell receptor beta chains follows, all from one sample in a study of post-analysis software for immune sequencing data. MiXCR, applied by TCRdb to the PCR reads, yields one record per CDR3 protein. The sample has about 770,000 distinct CDR3 sequences; approximately 44% are singletons. The sample comprised blood. The receptors were sampled from a girl between 10 and 17 years old with multiple sclerosis. The CDR3 runs from the conserved cysteine through the conserved F or W. A D gene is named only where the DNA matches it firmly. Not every row has a clone size; where given, it reads once, few, many or a size class.

abundance	d_gene	v_gene	j_gene	CDR3nt	CDR3aa
few	.	TRBV7-2	TRBJ2-1	TGTGCCAGCAGCTTATCCGTCGGGGAACACAATGAGCAGTTCTTC	CASSLSVGEHNEQFF
.	.	TRBV24-1	TRBJ2-1	TGTGCCACCAGTGATTTGAAGGGAACCTCACGAACCGAGCAGTTCTTC	CATSDLKGTSRTEQFF
.	TRBD1	TRBV12-3/TRBV12-4	TRBJ1-5	TGTGCCAGCAGTAATGACAGGGCAGGTCAGCCCCAGCATTTT	CASSNDRAGQPQHF
.	.	TRBV7-2	TRBJ2-2	TGTGCCAGCAGCTTAGTACCGGGGTCCGGGGAGCTGTTTTTT	CASSLVPGSGELFF
few	.	TRBV6-2/TRBV6-3	TRBJ2-4	TGTGCCAGCAGTGGGCCGTTAGCGGAGATGAGATTAGCCAAAAACATTCAGTACTTC	CASSGPLAEMRLAKNIQYF
.	TRBD1	TRBV27	TRBJ2-7	TGTGCCAGCAGCCGACAGGGGGCAAGCTCCTACGAGCAGTACTTC	CASSRQGASSYEQYF
few	TRBD1	TRBV7-2	TRBJ2-7	TGTGCCAGCAGCTTCCCAGGGGGCCCGTACGAGCAGTACTTC	CASSFPGGPYEQYF
few	TRBD2	TRBV7-9	TRBJ2-3	TGTGCCAGCAGCCGGAGGACTAGCGGGACCACAGATACGCAGTATTTT	CASSRRTSGTTDTQYF
many	.	TRBV6-5	TRBJ2-7	TGTGCCAGCCGGGGGAGCGGAGCTTCCTACGAGCAGTACTTC	CASRGSGASYEQYF
few	.	TRBV20-1	TRBJ1-5	TGCAGTGCTAGAGCTTCAGGGGGCAATCAGCCCCAGCATTTT	CSARASGGNQPQHF
.	.	TRBV7-2	TRBJ2-7	TGTGCCAGCAGCTTAGAGGCTAGTTGGGTTAACGAGCAGTACTTC	CASSLEASWVNEQYF
.	TRBD2	TRBV20-1	TRBJ2-1	TGCAGTGCTAGAGATCTGACTAGCGGGACCTACAATGAGCAGTTCTTC	CSARDLTSGTYNEQFF
few	.	TRBV20-1	TRBJ2-5	TGCAGTGCTGCGCGAGAGGGAACGGACCAAGAGACCCAGTACTTC	CSAAREGTDQETQYF
.	TRBD1	TRBV7-9	TRBJ2-7	TGTGCCAGCAGCCTGGAGGAGACAGGGCACGAGCAGTACTTC	CASSLEETGHEQYF
.	TRBD1	TRBV10-2	TRBJ2-7	TGCGCCAGCAGGGACAGGAACGAGCAGTACTTC	CASRDRNEQYF
.	.	TRBV13	TRBJ2-1	TGTGCCAGCAGCTTAACAGAAAACGATGAGCAGTTCTTC	CASSLTENDEQFF
few	.	TRBV9	TRBJ1-4	TGTGCCAGCAGCCCACGGGACGCAACTAATGAAAAACTGTTTTTT	CASSPRDATNEKLFF
few	TRBD2	TRBV5-5	TRBJ2-1	TGTGCCAGCAGCCCAGCGGGAGCCCACAATGAGCAGTTCTTC	CASSPAGAHNEQFF